The sequence of this T cell receptor beta chain was determined in a study of pediatric ulcerative colitis. This clone is labeled medium-sized (0.01 to 0.1%). Its antigen is undetermined. In germline, CDR1 is MNHEY, CDR2 SVGAGI. Trimming left V 0 bases short and J 4 bases short, with 9 bases between. CDR3 length equals 15 residues. Sequencing was performed with immunoSEQ multiplex PCR; in TCRdb, only in-frame clones are kept and a portion is missing. This table holds tens of thousands of clones, 70% to 80% found once. Overall study findings and caveats: Total lymphocyte DNA, not sorted subsets, was the template.

The V call is TRBV6-5, the J call TRBJ1-4; the D is unclear. The sequence was obtained from a boy aged 5-17 years with moderate ulcerative colitis. The sequencing input was blood. CDR3 nucleotides: TGTGCCAGCAGTTACTCGAACAGCCTTAATGAAAAACTGTTTTTT. As protein: CASSYSNSLNEKLFF.